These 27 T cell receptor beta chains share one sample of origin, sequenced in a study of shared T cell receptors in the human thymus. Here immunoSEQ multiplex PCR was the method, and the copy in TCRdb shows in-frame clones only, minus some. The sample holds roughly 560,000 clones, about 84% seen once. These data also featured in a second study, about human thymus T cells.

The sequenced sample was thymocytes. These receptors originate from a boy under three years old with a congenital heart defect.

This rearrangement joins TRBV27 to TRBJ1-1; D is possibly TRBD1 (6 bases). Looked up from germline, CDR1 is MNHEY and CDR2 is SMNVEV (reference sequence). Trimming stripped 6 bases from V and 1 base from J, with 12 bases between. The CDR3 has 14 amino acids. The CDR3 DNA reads TGTGCCAGCAGGCGTACACAGGGGAACACTGAAGCTTTCTTT. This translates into CASRRTQGNTEAFF.

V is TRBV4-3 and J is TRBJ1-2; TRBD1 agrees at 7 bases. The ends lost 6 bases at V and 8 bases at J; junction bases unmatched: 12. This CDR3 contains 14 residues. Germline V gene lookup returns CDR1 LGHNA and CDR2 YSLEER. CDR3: CASSKGQVRRGYTF. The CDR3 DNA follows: TGCGCCAGCAGTAAAGGACAGGTTCGACGCGGCTACACCTTC.

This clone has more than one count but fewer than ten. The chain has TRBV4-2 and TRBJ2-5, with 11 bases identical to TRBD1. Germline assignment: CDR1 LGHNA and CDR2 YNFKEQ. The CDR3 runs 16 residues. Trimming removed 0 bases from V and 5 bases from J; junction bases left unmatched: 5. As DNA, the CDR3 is TGTGCCAGCAGCCAAGAGGGGGACAGGGGGTGGGAGACCCAGTACTTC. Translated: CASSQEGDRGWETQYF.

CDR3 DNA: TGTGCCAGCAGCCTTGGGTCTTCCTTAGCGGGAGGGCCTTACGAGCAGTACTTC. Translating gives CASSLGSSLAGGPYEQYF. This chain uses TRBV9 with TRBJ2-7; 11 positions match TRBD2. The CDR3 sequence is 18 residues long. Germline loops: CDR1 SGDLS, CDR2 YYNGEE. Trimming at V came to 4 bases and at J to 4 bases, leaving 16 bases not matched to a gene. The full variable domain, its missing parts supplied by reference TRBV9 and TRBJ2-7, is DSGVTQTPKHLITATGQRVTLRCSPRSGDLSVYWYQQSLDQGLQFLIQYYNGEERAKGNILERFSAQQFPDLHSELNLSSLELGDSALYFCASSLGSSLAGGPYEQYFGPGTRLTVT.

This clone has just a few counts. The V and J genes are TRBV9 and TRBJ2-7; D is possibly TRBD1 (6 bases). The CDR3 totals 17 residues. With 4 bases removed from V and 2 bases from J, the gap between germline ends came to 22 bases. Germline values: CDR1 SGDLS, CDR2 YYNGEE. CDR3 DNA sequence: TGTGCCAGCAGCTCTCGAGGGGGTCCATCACCCCCCTACGAGCAGTACTTC. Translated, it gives CASSSRGGPSPPYEQYF.

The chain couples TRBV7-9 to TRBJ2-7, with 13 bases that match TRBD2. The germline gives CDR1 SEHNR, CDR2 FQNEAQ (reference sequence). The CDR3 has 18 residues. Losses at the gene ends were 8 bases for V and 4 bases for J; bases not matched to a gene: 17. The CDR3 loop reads CASATAGELAGGKYEQYF. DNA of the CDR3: TGTGCCAGCGCCACAGCCGGGGAACTAGCGGGAGGGAAATACGAGCAGTACTTC.

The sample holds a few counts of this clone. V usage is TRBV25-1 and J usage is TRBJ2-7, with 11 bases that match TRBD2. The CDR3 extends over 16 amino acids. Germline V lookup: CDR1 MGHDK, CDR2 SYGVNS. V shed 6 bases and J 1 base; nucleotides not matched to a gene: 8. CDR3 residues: CASSPPGTSGSYEQYF. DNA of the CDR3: TGTGCCAGCAGCCCCCCGGGGACTAGCGGATCCTACGAGCAGTACTTC.

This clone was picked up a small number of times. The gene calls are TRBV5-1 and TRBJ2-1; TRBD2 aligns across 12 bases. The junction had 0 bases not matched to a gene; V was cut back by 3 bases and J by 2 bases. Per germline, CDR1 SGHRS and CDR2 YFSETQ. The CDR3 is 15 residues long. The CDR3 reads CASSSSGRAYNEQFF. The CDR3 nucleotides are TGCGCCAGCAGCTCTAGCGGGAGGGCCTACAATGAGCAGTTCTTC.

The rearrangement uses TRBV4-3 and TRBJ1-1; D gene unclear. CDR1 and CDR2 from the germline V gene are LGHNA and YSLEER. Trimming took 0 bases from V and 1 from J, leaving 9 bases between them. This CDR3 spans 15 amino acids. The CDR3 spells CASSQDFRRNTEAFF. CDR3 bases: TGCGCCAGCAGCCAAGATTTTCGGAGGAACACTGAAGCTTTCTTT.

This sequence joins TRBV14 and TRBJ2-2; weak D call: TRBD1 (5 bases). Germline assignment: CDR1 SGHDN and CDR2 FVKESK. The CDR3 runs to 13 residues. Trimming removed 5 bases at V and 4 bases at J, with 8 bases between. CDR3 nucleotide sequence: TGTGCCAGCAGCAGAAGGGGCACCGGGGAGCTGTTTTTT. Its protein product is CASSRRGTGELFF.

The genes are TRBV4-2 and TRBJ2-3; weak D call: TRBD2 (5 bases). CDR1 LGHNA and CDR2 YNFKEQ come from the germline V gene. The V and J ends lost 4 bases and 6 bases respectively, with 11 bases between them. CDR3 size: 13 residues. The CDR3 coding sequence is TGTGCCAGCAGCCCCCGACCGGGGGATACGCAGTATTTT. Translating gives CASSPRPGDTQYF.

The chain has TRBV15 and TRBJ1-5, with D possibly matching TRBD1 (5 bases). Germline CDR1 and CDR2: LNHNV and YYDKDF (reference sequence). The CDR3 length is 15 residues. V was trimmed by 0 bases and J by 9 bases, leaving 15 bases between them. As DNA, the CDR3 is TGTGCCACCAGCAGAGAGGGGCAGGCCCCCAGGCCCCAGCATTTT. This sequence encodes CATSREGQAPRPQHF.

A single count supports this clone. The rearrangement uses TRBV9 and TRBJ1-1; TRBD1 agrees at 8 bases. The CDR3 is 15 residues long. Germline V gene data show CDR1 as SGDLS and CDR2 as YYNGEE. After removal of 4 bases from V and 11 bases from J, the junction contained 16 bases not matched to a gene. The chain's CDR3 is CASSLGLGQAPWAFF. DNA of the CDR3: TGTGCCAGCAGCCTCGGCTTGGGACAGGCCCCCTGGGCTTTCTTT. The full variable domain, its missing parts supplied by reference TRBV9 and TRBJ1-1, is DSGVTQTPKHLITATGQRVTLRCSPRSGDLSVYWYQQSLDQGLQFLIQYYNGEERAKGNILERFSAQQFPDLHSELNLSSLELGDSALYFCASSLGLGQAPWAFFGQGTRLTVV.

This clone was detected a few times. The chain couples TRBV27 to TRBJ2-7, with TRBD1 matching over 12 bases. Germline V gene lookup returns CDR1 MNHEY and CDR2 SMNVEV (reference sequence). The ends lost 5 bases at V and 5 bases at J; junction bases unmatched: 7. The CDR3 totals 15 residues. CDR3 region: CASSHRDRGLNEQYF. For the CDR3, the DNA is TGTGCCAGCAGTCACCGGGACAGGGGGCTAAACGAGCAGTACTTC.

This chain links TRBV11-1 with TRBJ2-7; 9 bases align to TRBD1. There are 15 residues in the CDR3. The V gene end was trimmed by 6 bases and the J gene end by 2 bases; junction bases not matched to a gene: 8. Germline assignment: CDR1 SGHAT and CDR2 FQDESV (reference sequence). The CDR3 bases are TGTGCCAGCAGTTCGATTGGGACAGGGACCTACGAGCAGTACTTC. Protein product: CASSSIGTGTYEQYF.

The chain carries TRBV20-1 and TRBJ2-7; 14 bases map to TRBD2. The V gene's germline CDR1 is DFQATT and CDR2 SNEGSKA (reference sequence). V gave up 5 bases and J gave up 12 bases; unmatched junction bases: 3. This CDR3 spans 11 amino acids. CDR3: CSAGTSGRMYF. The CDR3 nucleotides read TGCAGTGCTGGGACTAGCGGGAGAATGTACTTC.

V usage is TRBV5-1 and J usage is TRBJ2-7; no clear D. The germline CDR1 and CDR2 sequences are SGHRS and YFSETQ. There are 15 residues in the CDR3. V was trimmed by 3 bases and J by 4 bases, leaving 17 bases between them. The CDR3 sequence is CASSSSGSIVYEQYF. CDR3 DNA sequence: TGCGCCAGCAGCTCCTCAGGCAGTATAGTATACGAGCAGTACTTC.

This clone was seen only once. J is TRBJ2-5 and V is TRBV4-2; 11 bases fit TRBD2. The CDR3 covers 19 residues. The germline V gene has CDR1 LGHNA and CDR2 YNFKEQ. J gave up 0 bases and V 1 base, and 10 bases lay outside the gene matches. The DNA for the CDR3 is TGTGCCAGCAGCCAAGGGCGGGCGATAGCGGGGGGGTACCAAGAGACCCAGTACTTC. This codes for CASSQGRAIAGGYQETQYF.

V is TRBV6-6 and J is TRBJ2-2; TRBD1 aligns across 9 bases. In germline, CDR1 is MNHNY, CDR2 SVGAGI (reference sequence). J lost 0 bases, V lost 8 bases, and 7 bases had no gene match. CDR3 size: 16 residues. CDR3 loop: CASGLRDRANTGELFF. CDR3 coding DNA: TGTGCCAGCGGTCTACGGGACAGGGCGAACACCGGGGAGCTGTTTTTT.

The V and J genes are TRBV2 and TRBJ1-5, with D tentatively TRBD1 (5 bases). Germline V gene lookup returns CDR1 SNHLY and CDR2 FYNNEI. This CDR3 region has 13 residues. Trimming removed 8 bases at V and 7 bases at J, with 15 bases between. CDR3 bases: TGTGCCAGCGTAATGGGGGGAGGACAGCCCCAGCATTTT. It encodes CASVMGGGQPQHF.

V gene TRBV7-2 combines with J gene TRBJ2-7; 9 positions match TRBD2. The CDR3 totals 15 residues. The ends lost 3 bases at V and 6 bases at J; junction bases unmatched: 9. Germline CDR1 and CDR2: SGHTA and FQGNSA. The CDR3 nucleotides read TGTGCCAGCAGCTTCTTTGCGGGAGGGCCGTCCGAGCAGTACTTC. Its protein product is CASSFFAGGPSEQYF.

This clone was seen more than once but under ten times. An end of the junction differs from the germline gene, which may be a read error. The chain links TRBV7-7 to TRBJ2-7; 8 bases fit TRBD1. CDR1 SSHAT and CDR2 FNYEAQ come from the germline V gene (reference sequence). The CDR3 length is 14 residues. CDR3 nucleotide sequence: TGTGCTAGCAGCCCAATCGACAGGGGCGGCGAGCAGTACTTC. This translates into CASSPIDRGGEQYF.

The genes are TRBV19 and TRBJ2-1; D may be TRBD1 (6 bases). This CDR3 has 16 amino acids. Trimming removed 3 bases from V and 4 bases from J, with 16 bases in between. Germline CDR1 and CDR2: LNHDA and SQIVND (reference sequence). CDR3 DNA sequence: TGTGCCAGTAGTATGCCCAGGGGTGTGGGGTACAATGAGCAGTTCTTC. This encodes CASSMPRGVGYNEQFF.

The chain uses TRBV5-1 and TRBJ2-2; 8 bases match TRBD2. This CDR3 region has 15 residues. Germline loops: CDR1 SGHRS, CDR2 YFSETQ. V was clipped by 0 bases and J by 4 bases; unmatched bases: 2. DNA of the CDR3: TGCGCCAGCAGCTTGGCGGGAGGGGTCACCGGGGAGCTGTTTTTT. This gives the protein CASSLAGGVTGELFF.

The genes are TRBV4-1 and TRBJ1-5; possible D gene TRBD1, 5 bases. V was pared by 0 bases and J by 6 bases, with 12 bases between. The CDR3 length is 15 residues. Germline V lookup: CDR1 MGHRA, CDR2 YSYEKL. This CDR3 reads CASSQESQGGQPQHF. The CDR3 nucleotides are TGCGCCAGCAGCCAAGAATCGCAGGGAGGTCAGCCCCAGCATTTT.

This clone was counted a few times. The CDR3 sequence: CISEGDEKLFF. The CDR3 nucleotides read TGCATTTCAGAGGGGGATGAAAAACTGTTTTTT. V and J are TRBV29-1 and TRBJ1-4, with D perhaps TRBD1 (6 bases). CDR3 length: 11 residues. Germline loops: CDR1 SQVTM, CDR2 ANQGSEA.

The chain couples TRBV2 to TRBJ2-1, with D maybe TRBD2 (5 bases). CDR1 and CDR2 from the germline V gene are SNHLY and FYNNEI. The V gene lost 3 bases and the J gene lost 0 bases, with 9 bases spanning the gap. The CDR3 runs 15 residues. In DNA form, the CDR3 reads TGTGCCAGCAGTGATAGCGCTTACTCCTACAATGAGCAGTTCTTC. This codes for CASSDSAYSYNEQFF.